This TCR beta chain derives from a study of identical twins. Addition of a universal primer site occurred through template switching, and cDNA carried unique molecular identifiers. TCRdb processed the 5' RACE reads anew with MiXCR; each CDR3 protein has one entry. The sample lists 450,000 or so distinct CDR3 sequences, approximately 15% occurring once. Germline V gives CDR1 MNHEY, CDR2 SMNVEV (reference sequence). The CDR3 runs 17 residues. With 5 bases clipped from V and 5 bases from J, the junction kept 10 bases outside the gene matches. This clonotype occurred a few times. Its target is not known. Overall study results and limits: In zero-insertion analyses, partial confounding could arise from invariant MAIT and iNKT cells. Twin sharing of out-of-frame TCR alpha was underestimated by models in monozygotic pairs.

In addition, the sample was reused for a study of yellow fever vaccine responses in identical twins.

The material sequenced was CD4+ T cells sorted from blood. The sequence derives from a woman aged 18 to 35 in good health. The chain has TRBV27 and TRBJ2-1; 12 bases align to TRBD2. CDR3 nucleotides: TGTGCCAGCAGTCCCATCCGACTAGCGGGAGAGGACAATGAGCAGTTCTTC. Translated: CASSPIRLAGEDNEQFF.